This T cell receptor (beta chain) was recovered during a study of a mutant IDH1 vaccine in newly diagnosed glioma. Study-level information: Eight vaccinations were given in weeks 1, 3, 5, 7, 11, 15, 19 and 23. Vaccine administration was initiated 4-6 weeks following radiotherapy alone, or with temozolomide cycles. Of the patients given treatment, approximately 62% were male and roughly 38% were female, and a mean age of about 40 years was recorded. Before enrollment, the patients had been treated with radiotherapy alone, temozolomide alone, or both together. Most of them had received both.

Time point meaning: week 5, during vaccination. The vaccine gave 300 ug of a 20-mer mutant IDH1 peptide subcutaneously per dose. Sequencing used immunoSEQ multiplex PCR; TCRdb keeps in-frame clones, though not all of them. The sample includes tens of thousands of clones, around 78% seen only once; the top ten take roughly 5.2%. With regard to this clone: The target antigen is unknown.

This TCR was sampled from a man aged 45-65 years with glioma. The sequences come from PBMCs, collected from a glioma patient whose treatment included an IDH1 peptide vaccine.

The CDR3 sequence is CASSLSPVRQGIYGYTF. In DNA form, the CDR3 reads TGTGCCAGCAGTTTAAGCCCCGTTAGACAGGGGATCTATGGCTACACCTTC. The gene calls are TRBV28 and TRBJ1-2; 8 bases are a match to TRBD1. CDR1 and CDR2 from the germline V gene are MDHEN and SYDVKM. The CDR3 runs to 17 residues. V was clipped by 2 bases and J by 4 bases; unmatched bases: 12.